This T cell receptor (beta chain) comes out of a study of shared clonotypes between healthy human individuals. Points from the study as a whole: Shared across several donors were around 5% of the naive CD4 clonotypes.

Naive CD8 cells comprised CD45RO-negative, CCR7-positively selected cells, excluding terminally differentiated effector memory CD45RA+ cells. Data came from immunoSEQ multiplex PCR; TCRdb stores just in-frame clones and leaves some out. Among about 2.2 million clones listed, approximately 92% were seen once. This clone was seen only once. Its antigen is unidentified. The TCR originated in a man between 18 and 29 years old in good health. Some clones in this sample may be carry-over from other donors' samples. Sequencing used naive CD8+ T cells from PBMCs.

CDR3 DNA: TGTGCCAGTGGGGACCGCCCCCGCCAGGAGCAGTACTTC. It yields the protein CASGDRPRQEQYF. The genes are TRBV19 and TRBJ2-7; D may correspond to TRBD1 or TRBD2 (5 bases each). V lost 8 bases to trimming and J lost 7 bases, with 18 bases between them. Germline V CDR1 and CDR2: LNHDA, SQIVND (reference sequence). The length of the CDR3 is 13 residues. Using reference TRBV19 and TRBJ2-7 for the parts outside the CDR3, the full variable domain is DGGITQSPKYLFRKEGQNVTLSCEQNLNHDAMYWYRQDPGQGLRLIYYSQIVNDFQKGDIAEGYSVSREKKESFPLTVTSAQKNPTAFYLCASGDRPRQEQYFGPGTRLTVT.